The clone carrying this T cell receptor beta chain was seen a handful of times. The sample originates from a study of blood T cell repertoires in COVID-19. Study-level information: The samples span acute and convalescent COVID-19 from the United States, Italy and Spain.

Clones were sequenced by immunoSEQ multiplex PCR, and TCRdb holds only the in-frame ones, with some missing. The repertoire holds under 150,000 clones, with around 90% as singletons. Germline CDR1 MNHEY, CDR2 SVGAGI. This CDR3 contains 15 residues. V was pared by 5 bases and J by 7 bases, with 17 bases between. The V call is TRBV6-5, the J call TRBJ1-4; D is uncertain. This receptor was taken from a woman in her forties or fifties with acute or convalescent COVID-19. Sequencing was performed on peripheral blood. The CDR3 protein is CASSPGYGESEKLFF. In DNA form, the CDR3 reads TGTGCCAGCAGTCCCGGGTACGGGGAGAGTGAAAAACTGTTTTTT.